The 2 T cell receptor beta chains below all came from one sample that was sequenced in a study of regulatory T cells in long-lasting Graves disease. Described time point: newly diagnosed GD, antithyroid drugs for less than 3 months. The TCR library used RNA extracted from PBMCs. CDR3 regions were amplified by Arm-PCR using iRepertoire HTBI primers to build TCR beta libraries. Via MiXCR, TCRdb re-called the multiplex PCR reads, giving one row per CDR3 protein. The sample includes around 400,000 distinct CDR3 sequences, approximately 12% of them seen just once. These same records also appear under a second study, on T cells in Graves' hyperthyroidism and ophthalmopathy.

This specimen consisted of peripheral blood mononuclear cells (PBMCs), obtained at new diagnosis, from a patient treated with antithyroid drugs. These receptors were obtained from a woman aged 18-29 years with Graves disease.

This clonotype was observed at least ten times. The V call is TRBV6-1, the J call TRBJ2-1; 8 nucleotides agree with TRBD1. Germline V gene lookup returns CDR1 MNHNS and CDR2 SASEGT. The CDR3 sequence is 16 residues long. V shed 2 bases and J 4 bases; nucleotides not matched to a gene: 7. The CDR3 DNA sequence: TGTGCCAGCAGTGAAAGCAGGGGGCAACCGTACAATGAGCAGTTCTTC. Amino acid sequence: CASSESRGQPYNEQFF.

This clonotype was counted ten times or more. This chain connects TRBV9 to TRBJ1-1, with D uncertain. Trimming stripped 4 bases from V and 3 bases from J, with 13 bases between. The CDR3 has 14 residues. CDR1 SGDLS and CDR2 YYNGEE come from the germline V gene. The CDR3 sequence is CASSRGDLDTEAFF. The CDR3 region has the DNA TGTGCCAGCAGCCGTGGGGATCTGGACACTGAAGCTTTCTTT.